This T cell receptor (beta chain) was sequenced in a study of beta chain features in type 1 diabetes. Over 95% purity was reached by all sorted populations. Study conclusions and caveats: Healthy donors had naive, central memory and Treg TCRB repertoires that appeared less similar than those seen among patients. When cDNA is sequenced, cells with high TCR expression could be over-represented.

CDR1 is SGHVS and CDR2 is FQNEAQ in the germline V gene. Trimming left V 3 bases short and J 3 bases short, with 14 bases between. The CDR3 length is 16 residues. A remark on this clone: The antigen remains unidentified.

The whole isolated RNA underwent reverse transcription, so sequencing captured expressed TCRB transcripts. Libraries were prepared by immunoSEQ multiplex PCR; TCRdb keeps only in-frame clonotypes and omits some of them. Found here are 300,000 to 400,000 clones, 8% to 13% of them singletons; the top ten hold around 0.015%. The V and J genes are TRBV7-8 and TRBJ2-2, with D perhaps matching TRBD2 (5 bases). This sequence originates from a woman in her 30s in good health. Sequencing used naive CD4+ T cells from blood. The DNA for the CDR3 is TGTGCCAGCAGCTTCCTTAGCGTCTCCGACACCGGGGAGCTGTTTTTT. Protein: CASSFLSVSDTGELFF.